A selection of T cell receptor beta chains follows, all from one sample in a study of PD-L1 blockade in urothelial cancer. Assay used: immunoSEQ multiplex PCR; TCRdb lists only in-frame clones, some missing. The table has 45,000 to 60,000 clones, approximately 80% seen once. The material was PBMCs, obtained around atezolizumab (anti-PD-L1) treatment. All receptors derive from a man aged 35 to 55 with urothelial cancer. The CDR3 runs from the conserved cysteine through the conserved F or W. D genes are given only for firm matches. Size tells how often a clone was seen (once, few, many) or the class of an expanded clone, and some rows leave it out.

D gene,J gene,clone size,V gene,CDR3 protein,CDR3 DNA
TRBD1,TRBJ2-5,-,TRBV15,CATSRSGTGSSETQYF,TGTGCCACCAGCAGATCCGGGACAGGGTCCTCGGAGACCCAGTACTTC
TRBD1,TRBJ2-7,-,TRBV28,CASSLLPWTGSYEQYF,TGTGCCAGCAGTTTACTCCCTTGGACAGGGTCCTACGAGCAGTACTTC
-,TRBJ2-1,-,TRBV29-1,CSVKSRGNEQFF,TGCAGCGTTAAAAGCCGCGGCAATGAGCAGTTCTTC
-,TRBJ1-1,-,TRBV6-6,CASQGRNTEAFF,TGTGCCAGCCAGGGCAGGAACACTGAAGCTTTCTTT
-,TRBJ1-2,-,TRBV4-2,CASSQESGSGYGYTF,TGTGCCAGCAGCCAAGAATCAGGGTCTGGCTATGGCTACACCTTC
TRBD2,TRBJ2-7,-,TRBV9,CASSESSGTYEQYF,TGTGCCAGCAGCGAGTCTAGCGGAACTTACGAGCAGTACTTC
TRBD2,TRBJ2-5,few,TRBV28,CASSSLAGGPRETQYF,TGTGCCAGCAGCTCCCTAGCGGGAGGGCCAAGGGAGACCCAGTACTTC
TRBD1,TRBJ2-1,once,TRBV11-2,CASSLAGTEHNEQFF,TGTGCCAGCAGCTTAGCCGGGACAGAACACAATGAGCAGTTCTTC
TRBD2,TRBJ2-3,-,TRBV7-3,CASSFLAGGRADTQYF,TGTGCCAGCAGCTTTTTAGCGGGAGGCCGCGCAGATACGCAGTATTTT
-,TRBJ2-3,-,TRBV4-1,CASSQPGILDTQYF,TGCGCCAGCAGCCAGCCCGGGATTTTGGATACGCAGTATTTT
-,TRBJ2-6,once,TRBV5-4,CASSLGSLSSGANVLTF,TGTGCCAGCAGCTTGGGAAGCCTGAGCTCTGGGGCCAACGTCCTGACTTTC
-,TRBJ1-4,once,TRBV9,CASSVNGGKLFF,TGTGCCAGCAGCGTTAACGGGGGAAAACTGTTTTTT
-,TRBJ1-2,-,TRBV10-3,CAISIQGKYGYTF,TGTGCCATCAGTATCCAGGGGAAGTATGGCTACACCTTC
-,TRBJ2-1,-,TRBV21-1,CASSQVGATNITYNEQFF,TGTGCCAGCAGCCAAGTAGGGGCCACAAACATCACCTACAATGAGCAGTTCTTC
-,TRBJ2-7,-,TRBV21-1,CASSSPGGTSGRGRLYEQYF,TGTGCCAGCAGCAGTCCGGGTGGAACTAGCGGGAGGGGAAGGCTCTACGAGCAGTACTTC
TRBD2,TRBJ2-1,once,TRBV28,CASSLSSGRVNEQFF,TGTGCCAGCAGTTTAAGTAGCGGGAGGGTCAATGAGCAGTTCTTC
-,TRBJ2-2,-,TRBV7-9,CASSQGQWNTGELFF,TGTGCCAGCAGCCAGGGGCAATGGAACACCGGGGAGCTGTTTTTT
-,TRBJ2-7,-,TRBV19,CASSRGPSYEQYF,TGTGCCAGTAGTAGAGGGCCTTCCTACGAGCAGTACTTC
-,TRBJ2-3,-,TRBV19,CASSIAAGLTDTQYF,TGTGCCAGTAGTATAGCGGCAGGGCTCACAGATACGCAGTATTTT
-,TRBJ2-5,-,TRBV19,CASSISRLETQYF,TGTGCCAGTAGTATTTCCAGGTTAGAGACCCAGTACTTC
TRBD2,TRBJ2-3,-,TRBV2,CASDGREGTDTQYF,TGTGCCAGCGACGGCCGGGAGGGCACAGATACGCAGTATTTT
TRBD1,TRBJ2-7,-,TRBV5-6,CASSFRDRDHEQYF,TGTGCCAGCAGCTTCCGGGACAGGGACCACGAGCAGTACTTC
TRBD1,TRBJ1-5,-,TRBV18,CASSPLPVGGGNQPQHF,TGTGCCAGCTCACCACTCCCAGTAGGGGGCGGCAATCAGCCCCAGCATTTT
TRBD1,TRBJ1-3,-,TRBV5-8,CARWTGAGNTIYF,TGTGCCAGATGGACAGGGGCTGGAAACACCATATATTTT
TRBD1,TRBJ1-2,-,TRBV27,CASSSSRDRDYGYTF,TGTGCCAGCAGTTCTAGTAGGGACAGGGACTATGGCTACACCTTC
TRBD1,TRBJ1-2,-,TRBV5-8,CASSIKGASGYTF,TGTGCCAGCAGCATAAAGGGGGCGAGTGGCTACACCTTC
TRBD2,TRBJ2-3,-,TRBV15,CATSREGATSGLGGDTQYF,TGTGCCACCAGCAGAGAAGGGGCGACTAGCGGGCTTGGGGGAGATACGCAGTATTTT
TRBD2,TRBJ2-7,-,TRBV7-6,CAISREGSGRTSYEQYF,TGTGCCATCTCTCGGGAGGGTAGCGGGAGGACCTCCTACGAGCAGTACTTC
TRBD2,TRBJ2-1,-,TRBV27,CASTLPPRSGKGYNEQFF,TGTGCCAGCACCCTCCCCCCGCGTAGCGGGAAAGGTTACAATGAGCAGTTCTTC
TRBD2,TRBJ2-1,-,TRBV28,CASLSREGRGNEQFF,TGTGCCAGCCTGTCGCGGGAGGGAAGGGGCAATGAGCAGTTCTTC
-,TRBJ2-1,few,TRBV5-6,CASSLNQVQFF,TGTGCCAGCAGCTTGAATCAGGTGCAGTTCTTC
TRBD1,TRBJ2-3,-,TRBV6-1,CASSRQGSTDTQYF,TGTGCCAGCAGTAGACAGGGAAGCACAGATACGCAGTATTTT
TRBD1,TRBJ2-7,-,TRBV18,CASSPLGQGSSYEQYF,TGTGCCAGCTCACCTTTGGGACAGGGGAGTTCCTACGAGCAGTACTTC
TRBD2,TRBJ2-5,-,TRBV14,CASSPGLAGGPLYF,TGTGCCAGCAGCCCGGGACTAGCGGGAGGGCCTTTGTACTTC
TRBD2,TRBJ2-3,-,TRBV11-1,CASSSREGSTDTQYF,TGTGCCAGCAGCTCGAGGGAGGGTAGCACAGATACGCAGTATTTT
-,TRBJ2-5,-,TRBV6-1,CASSEEPAGETQYF,TGTGCCAGCAGTGAAGAGCCAGCGGGAGAGACCCAGTACTTC
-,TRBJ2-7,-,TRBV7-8,CASSLAPGASYEQYF,TGTGCCAGCAGCTTAGCCCCGGGAGCATCCTACGAGCAGTACTTC
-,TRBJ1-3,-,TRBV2,CASNANPEGSGNTIYF,TGTGCCAGCAATGCGAACCCTGAGGGATCTGGAAACACCATATATTTT
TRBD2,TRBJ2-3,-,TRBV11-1,CASSLTSGNTDTQYF,TGTGCCAGCAGCTTAACTAGCGGGAACACAGATACGCAGTATTTT
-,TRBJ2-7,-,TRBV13,CASSFGYEQYF,TGTGCCAGCAGCTTCGGCTACGAGCAGTACTTC
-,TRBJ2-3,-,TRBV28,CASSPSQGWDTDTQYF,TGTGCCAGCAGTCCCAGCCAGGGTTGGGACACAGATACGCAGTATTTT